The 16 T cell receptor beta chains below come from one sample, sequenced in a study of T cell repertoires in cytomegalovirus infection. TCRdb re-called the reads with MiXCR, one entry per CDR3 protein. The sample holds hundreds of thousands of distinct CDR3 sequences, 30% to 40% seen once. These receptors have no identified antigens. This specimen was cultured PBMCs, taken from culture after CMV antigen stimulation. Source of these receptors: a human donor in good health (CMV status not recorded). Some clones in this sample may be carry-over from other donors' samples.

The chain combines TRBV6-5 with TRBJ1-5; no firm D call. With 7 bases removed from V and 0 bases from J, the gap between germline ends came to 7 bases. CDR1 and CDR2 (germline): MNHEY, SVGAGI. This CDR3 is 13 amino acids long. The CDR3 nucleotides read TGTGCCAGCAAGGGCGCTAGCAATCAGCCCCAGCATTTT. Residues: CASKGASNQPQHF.

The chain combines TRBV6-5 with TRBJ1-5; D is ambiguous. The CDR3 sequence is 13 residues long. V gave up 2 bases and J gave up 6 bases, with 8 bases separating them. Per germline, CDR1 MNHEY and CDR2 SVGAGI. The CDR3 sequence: CASSYEFGQPQHF. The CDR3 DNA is TGTGCCAGCAGTTACGAATTTGGTCAGCCCCAGCATTTT.

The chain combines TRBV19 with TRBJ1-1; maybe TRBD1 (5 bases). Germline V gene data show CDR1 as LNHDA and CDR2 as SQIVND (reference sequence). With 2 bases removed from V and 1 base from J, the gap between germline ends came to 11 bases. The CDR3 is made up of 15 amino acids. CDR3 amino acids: CASSISNTGNTEAFF. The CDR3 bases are TGTGCCAGTAGTATAAGTAATACAGGGAACACTGAAGCTTTCTTT.

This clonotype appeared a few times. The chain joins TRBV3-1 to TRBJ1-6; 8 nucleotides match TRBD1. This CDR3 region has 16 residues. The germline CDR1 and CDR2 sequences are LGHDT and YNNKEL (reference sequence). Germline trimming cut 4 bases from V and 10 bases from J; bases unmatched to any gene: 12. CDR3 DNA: TGTGCCAGCAGCCGTACACTCCAGGGGGCCGAATCACCCCTCCACTTT. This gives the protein CASSRTLQGAESPLHF.

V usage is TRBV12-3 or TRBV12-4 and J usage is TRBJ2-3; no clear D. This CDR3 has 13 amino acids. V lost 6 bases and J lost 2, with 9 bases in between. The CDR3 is CASSPSDTDTQYF. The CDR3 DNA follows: TGTGCCAGCAGCCCCTCGGACACAGATACGCAGTATTTT.

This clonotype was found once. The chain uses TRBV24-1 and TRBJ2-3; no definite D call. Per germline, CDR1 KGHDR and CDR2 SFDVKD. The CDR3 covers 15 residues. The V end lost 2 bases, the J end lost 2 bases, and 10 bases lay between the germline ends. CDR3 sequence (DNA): TGTGCCACCAGTGATTCGGCCGATAACACAGATACGCAGTATTTT. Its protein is CATSDSADNTDTQYF.

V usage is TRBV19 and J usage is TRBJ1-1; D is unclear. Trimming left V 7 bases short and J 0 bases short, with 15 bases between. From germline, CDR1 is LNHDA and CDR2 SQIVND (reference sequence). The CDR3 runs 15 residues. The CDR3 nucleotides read TGTGCCAGTAAGGCCCCAGGATTCTTGAACACTGAAGCTTTCTTT. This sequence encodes CASKAPGFLNTEAFF.

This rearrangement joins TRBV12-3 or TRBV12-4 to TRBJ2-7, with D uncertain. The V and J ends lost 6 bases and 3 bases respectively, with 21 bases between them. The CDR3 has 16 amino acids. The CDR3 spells CASSLSLFSMNYEQYF. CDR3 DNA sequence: TGTGCCAGCAGCCTATCTCTGTTCAGCATGAACTACGAGCAGTACTTC.

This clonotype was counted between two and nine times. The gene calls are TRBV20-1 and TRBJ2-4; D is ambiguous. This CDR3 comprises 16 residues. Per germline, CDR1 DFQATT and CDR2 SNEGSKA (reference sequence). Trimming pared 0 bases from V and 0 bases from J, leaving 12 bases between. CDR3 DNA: TGCAGTGCTAGAGAATTCGGAAATCTAGCCAAAAACATTCAGTACTTC. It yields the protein CSAREFGNLAKNIQYF.

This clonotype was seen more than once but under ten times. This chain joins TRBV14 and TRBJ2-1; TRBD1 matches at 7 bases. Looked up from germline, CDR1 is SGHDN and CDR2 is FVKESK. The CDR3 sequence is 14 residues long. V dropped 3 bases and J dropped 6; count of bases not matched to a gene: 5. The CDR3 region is CASSQQTGINEQFF. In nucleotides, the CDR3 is TGTGCCAGCAGCCAGCAGACAGGGATCAATGAGCAGTTCTTC.

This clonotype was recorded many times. Written as DNA, the CDR3 is TGTGCCAGCAGCCAAGGAATCTCGGGCACTGAAGCTTTCTTT. Translated, it gives CASSQGISGTEAFF. The chain couples TRBV7-2 to TRBJ1-1; D remains unclear. The CDR3 consists of 14 residues. Germline V gene data show CDR1 as SGHTA and CDR2 as FQGNSA. The V end lost 5 bases, the J end lost 4 bases, and 14 bases lay between the germline ends.

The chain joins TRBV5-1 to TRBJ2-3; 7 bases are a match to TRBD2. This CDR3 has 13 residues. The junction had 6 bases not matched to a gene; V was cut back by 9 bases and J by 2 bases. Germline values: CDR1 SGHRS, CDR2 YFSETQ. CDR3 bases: TGCGCCACAGGGAGCGGGACCACAGATACGCAGTATTTT. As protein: CATGSGTTDTQYF.

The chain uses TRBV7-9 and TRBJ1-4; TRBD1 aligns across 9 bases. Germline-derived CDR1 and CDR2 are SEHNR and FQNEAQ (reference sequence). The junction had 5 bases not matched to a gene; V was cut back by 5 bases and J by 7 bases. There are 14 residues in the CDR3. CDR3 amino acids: CASSRPTGGEKLFF. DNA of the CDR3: TGTGCCAGCAGCCGTCCGACAGGGGGTGAAAAACTGTTTTTT.

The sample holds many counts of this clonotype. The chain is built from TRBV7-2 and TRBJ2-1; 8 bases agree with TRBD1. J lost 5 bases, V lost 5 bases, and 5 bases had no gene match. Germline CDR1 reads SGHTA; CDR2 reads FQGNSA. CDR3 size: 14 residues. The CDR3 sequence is CASSVDRANNEQFF. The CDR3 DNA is TGTGCCAGCAGCGTGGACAGGGCTAACAATGAGCAGTTCTTC.

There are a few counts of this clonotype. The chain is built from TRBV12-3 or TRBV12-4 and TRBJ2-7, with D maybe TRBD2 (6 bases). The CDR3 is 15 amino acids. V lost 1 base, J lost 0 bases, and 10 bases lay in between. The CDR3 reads CASSLDRRGSYEQYF. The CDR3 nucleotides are TGTGCCAGCAGTTTAGACAGGCGGGGCTCCTACGAGCAGTACTTC.

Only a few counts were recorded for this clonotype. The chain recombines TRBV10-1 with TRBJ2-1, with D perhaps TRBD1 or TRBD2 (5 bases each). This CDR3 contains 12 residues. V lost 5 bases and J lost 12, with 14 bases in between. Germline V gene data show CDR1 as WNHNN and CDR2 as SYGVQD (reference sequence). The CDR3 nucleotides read TGCGCCAGCAGTCCTGGGGACCTAAGGCAGTTCTTC. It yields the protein CASSPGDLRQFF.